The 2 T cell receptor beta chains presented below share a single source sample, sequenced in a study of post-analysis software for immune sequencing data. Unique-molecular-identifier-tagged TCR beta cDNA libraries were used. One entry per CDR3 protein results from TCRdb running MiXCR on the PCR reads. This repertoire shows roughly 620,000 distinct CDR3 sequences, roughly two fifths found once; its top ten account for around 1.7%. No antigen is known for these receptors. Study-level findings and limits: Five TRBV segments, including TRBV5-6, TRBV5-1 and TRBV20-1, were more frequent in patients than controls.

Material: blood. These receptors came from a girl aged 5-17 years with multiple sclerosis.

V usage is TRBV29-1 and J usage is TRBJ1-2; D is unclear. The germline gives CDR1 SQVTM, CDR2 ANQGSEA. V dropped 6 bases and J dropped 4 bases, with 12 bases sitting between them. The CDR3 is 12 residues long. This chain's CDR3 is CSVGSDTYGYTF. CDR3 nucleotides: TGCAGCGTGGGGTCAGATACCTATGGCTACACCTTC.

The chain combines TRBV27 with TRBJ2-2; TRBD2 aligns across 14 bases. This CDR3 spans 17 amino acids. From germline, CDR1 is MNHEY and CDR2 SMNVEV (reference sequence). J lost 6 bases, V lost 7 bases, and 10 bases had no gene match. The CDR3 region is CASTQGLAGAAAGELFF. The DNA of the CDR3 is TGTGCCAGCACCCAGGGACTAGCGGGGGCTGCGGCCGGGGAGCTGTTTTTT.